This TCR beta chain was recorded in a study of cytomegalovirus exposure and HLA in healthy donors. Germline CDR1 SEHNR, CDR2 FQNEAQ (reference sequence). V gave up 2 bases and J gave up 4 bases, with 5 bases separating them. CDR3 length: 13 amino acids. This clone came up many times. TCRdb's copy holds only in-frame clones and misses some; the assay was immunoSEQ multiplex PCR. The table records some 310,000 clones, roughly 88% of them present only once. Sequenced input: PBMCs. The TCR sequence derives from a young man in good health and CMV-seronegative. The chain joins TRBV7-9 to TRBJ2-2; D is uncertain. The CDR3 loop reads CASSLYGTGELFF. DNA for the CDR3: TGTGCCAGCAGCTTATACGGCACCGGGGAGCTGTTTTTT.